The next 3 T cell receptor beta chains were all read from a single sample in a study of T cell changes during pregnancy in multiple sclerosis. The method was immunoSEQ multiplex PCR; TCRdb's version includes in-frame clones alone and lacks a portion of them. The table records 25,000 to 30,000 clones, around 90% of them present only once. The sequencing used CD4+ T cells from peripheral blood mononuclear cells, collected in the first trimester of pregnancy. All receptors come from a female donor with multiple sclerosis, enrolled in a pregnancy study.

CDR3 DNA: TGTGCCAGTAGGTGGACTCTCACCGGGGAGCTGTTTTTT. Translation: CASRWTLTGELFF. The chain employs TRBV19 and TRBJ2-2; a weak D match, TRBD2 (5 bases). Germline V gene lookup returns CDR1 LNHDA and CDR2 SQIVND (reference sequence). The CDR3 sequence is 13 residues long. V was clipped by 6 bases and J by 4 bases, with 9 bases between them.

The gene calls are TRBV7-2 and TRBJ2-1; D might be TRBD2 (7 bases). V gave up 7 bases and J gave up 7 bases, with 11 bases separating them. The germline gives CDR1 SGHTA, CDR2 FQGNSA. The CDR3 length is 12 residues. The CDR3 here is CASKGGRNEQFF. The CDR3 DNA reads TGTGCCAGCAAGGGGGGGCGGAATGAGCAGTTCTTC. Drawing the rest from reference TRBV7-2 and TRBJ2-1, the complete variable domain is GAGVSQSPSNKVTEKGKDVELRCDPISGHTALYWYRQSLGQGLEFLIYFQGNSAPDKSGLPSDRFSAERTGGSVSTLTIQRTQQEDSAVYLCASKGGRNEQFFGPGTRLTVL.

The CDR3 loop is CASSPLGETQYF. CDR3 bases: TGTGCCAGTAGCCCCCTAGGAGAGACCCAGTACTTC. This sequence joins TRBV19 and TRBJ2-5; D not resolved. The V gene lost 6 bases and the J gene lost 4 bases, with 9 bases spanning the gap. CDR3 length: 12 residues. CDR1 LNHDA and CDR2 SQIVND come from the germline V gene (reference sequence).